A selection of T cell receptor beta chains follows, all from one sample in a study of T-cell memory formation after mild COVID-19. TCRdb re-analysed the 5' RACE reads in MiXCR, keeping a single row per CDR3 protein. Of around 500,000 distinct CDR3 sequences in the sample, roughly 18% were seen once. The sample taken for sequencing was PBMCs or a T cell subset sorted from them (not recorded which). The receptor set was obtained from an adult woman who had mild COVID-19 (a few samples of this study predate the infection). Cell type and time point are not known. Each CDR3 is given with its conserved first and last residue. D genes are given only for firm matches. Clone size is not always given. Where it is, it says once, few, many or a class for expanded clones.

v_gene,abundance,d_gene,j_gene,CDR3nt,CDR3aa
TRBV4-3,many,.,TRBJ2-6,TGCGCCAGCAGCCAAAACCCCCCGGGCTCTGGGGCCAACGTCCTGACTTTC,CASSQNPPGSGANVLTF
TRBV5-1,many,TRBD2,TRBJ2-5,TGCGCCAGCAGCTTGGCCCCAGCGGGAGGGAGAGAGACCCAGTACTTC,CASSLAPAGGRETQYF
TRBV5-1,few,.,TRBJ2-3,TGCGCCAGCAGCTCGACTCCCGGTTTTGCAGATACGCAGTATTTT,CASSSTPGFADTQYF
TRBV7-9,few,TRBD1,TRBJ2-7,TGTGCCAGCAGCCCGGACAGGGGCCACGAGCAGTACTTC,CASSPDRGHEQYF
TRBV19,many,.,TRBJ2-7,TGTGCCAGTTCCCACGGTGGAGGCGAGCAGTACTTC,CASSHGGGEQYF
TRBV7-3,.,.,TRBJ2-5,TGTGCCAGCAGCTTATCCGGGTCGGGCGGTGAGACCCAGTACTTC,CASSLSGSGGETQYF
TRBV7-3,few,TRBD2,TRBJ2-1,TGTGCCAGCAGCCTTAGCGGGAGTGGGAACAATGAGCAGTTCTTC,CASSLSGSGNNEQFF
TRBV6-2/TRBV6-3,.,TRBD2,TRBJ2-7,TGTGCCAGCAGTCGTCAGCGGGACTACGAGCAGTACTTC,CASSRQRDYEQYF
TRBV6-1,.,TRBD1,TRBJ2-7,TGTGCCAGCACCCCGGGACAGAGCTCCTACGAGCAGTACTTC,CASTPGQSSYEQYF
TRBV5-6,.,.,TRBJ2-4,TGTGCCAGCAGCATAAGACAGCTGGTTAACATTCAGTACTTC,CASSIRQLVNIQYF
TRBV30,few,.,TRBJ2-2,TGTGCCTCGGACGGGTCCGGGGAGCTGTTTTTT,CASDGSGELFF
TRBV6-6,few,.,TRBJ2-7,TGTGCCAGCAGTTACGGGTTTGGGCCTTACGAGCAGTACTTC,CASSYGFGPYEQYF
TRBV24-1,.,TRBD2,TRBJ2-3,TGTGCCACCAACAGCGGGGCCCCAGATACGCAGTATTTT,CATNSGAPDTQYF
TRBV7-2,few,.,TRBJ2-7,TGTGCCAGCAGCTTAGAGTCAGGGGTATACGAGCAGTACTTC,CASSLESGVYEQYF
TRBV7-9,.,.,TRBJ2-7,TGTGCCAGCAGTTCTAACGCTTCCTACGAGCAGTACTTC,CASSSNASYEQYF
TRBV5-1,few,.,TRBJ2-5,TGCGCCAGCAGCTCGGTATATGGAGAGACCCAGTACTTC,CASSSVYGETQYF
TRBV20-1,.,.,TRBJ1-3,TGCAGTGCTAGAGATCAGGGGCAGGCTGGAAACACCATATATTTT,CSARDQGQAGNTIYF
TRBV6-4,.,TRBD2,TRBJ2-1,TGTGCCAGCAGTGACCGGGGACTAGCATCGGCCAATGAGCAGTTCTTC,CASSDRGLASANEQFF
TRBV2,few,.,TRBJ1-2,TGTGCCAGCAGTGAAGTAGCCAGGCCTAACTATGGCTACACCTTC,CASSEVARPNYGYTF
TRBV5-5,many,TRBD1,TRBJ2-1,TGTGCCAGCAGCTTAACCACCGGGACAGGTGTGAATGAGCAGTTCTTC,CASSLTTGTGVNEQFF
TRBV6-4,few,.,TRBJ2-5,TGTGCCAGCAGTGTTAACGGGGGTGAGACCCAGTACTTC,CASSVNGGETQYF
TRBV24-1,.,TRBD2,TRBJ2-7,TGTGCCACCAGTGATTCTCACCCCAGCGGGACCGGCTCCTACGAGCAGTACTTC,CATSDSHPSGTGSYEQYF
TRBV2,.,TRBD1,TRBJ2-7,TGTGCCAGCAGTTGGACAGGTACCTACGAGCAGTACTTC,CASSWTGTYEQYF
TRBV12-3/TRBV12-4,.,.,TRBJ1-2,TGTGCCAGCAGTCCGGCTTACTATGGCTACACCTTC,CASSPAYYGYTF
TRBV24-1,.,.,TRBJ1-1,TGTGCCACCAGTGAATTCACAGGATCTGAAGCTTTCTTT,CATSEFTGSEAFF
TRBV24-1,.,TRBD2,TRBJ2-1,TGTGCCACCAGTGATTCGGAGCTAGCGGGATATAATGAGCAGTTCTTC,CATSDSELAGYNEQFF
TRBV5-1,few,TRBD1,TRBJ2-1,TGCGCCAGCAGCTTGACCTCCGGGACAGGCTCCTACAATGAGCAGTTCTTC,CASSLTSGTGSYNEQFF
TRBV10-3,.,.,TRBJ1-1,TGTGCCATCAGTGAGCGTTCGGTAGCTTTCTTT,CAISERSVAFF
TRBV6-6,.,.,TRBJ2-7,TGTGCCAGCAGTTACTCGACTCGTAGATACGAGCAGTACTTC,CASSYSTRRYEQYF
TRBV5-1,.,.,TRBJ1-1,TGCGCCAGCAGCCGAGGGTCTGAACGCCCTAACACTGAAGCTTTCTTT,CASSRGSERPNTEAFF
TRBV6-2/TRBV6-3,.,TRBD2,TRBJ2-1,TGTGCCAGCAGTTACGATGGGACTAGCGGAGGGTCTAAGTCCTACAATGAGCAGTTCTTC,CASSYDGTSGGSKSYNEQFF
TRBV29-1,few,.,TRBJ1-1,TGCAGCGTTGAAACCCCCCGGGTCCGGAACACTGAAGCTTTCTTT,CSVETPRVRNTEAFF
TRBV9,few,.,TRBJ2-3,TGTGCCAGCAGCGTGGGGGTCCTCCCTCGCACAGATACGCAGTATTTT,CASSVGVLPRTDTQYF
TRBV19,few,.,TRBJ1-1,TGTGCCAGTAGTATTACGGACAGACAAAAGAACACTGAAGCTTTCTTT,CASSITDRQKNTEAFF
TRBV19,.,.,TRBJ2-7,TGTGCCAGCACAGGGCTCGGACCTTACGAGCAGTACTTC,CASTGLGPYEQYF
TRBV12-3/TRBV12-4,few,.,TRBJ2-3,TGTGCCAGCAGTCTCGAGGAGGGGGGGAGCACAGATACGCAGTATTTT,CASSLEEGGSTDTQYF
TRBV20-1,.,.,TRBJ1-2,TGCAGTGCTAGGGGCAGGGCAAACTATGGCTACACCTTC,CSARGRANYGYTF
TRBV12-3/TRBV12-4,few,.,TRBJ1-2,TGTGCCAGCAGCCCCCTGGGGGGTCCGGGCTACACCTTC,CASSPLGGPGYTF
TRBV6-5,.,.,TRBJ1-2,TGTGCCAGCAGTTCTCCGCGACAGCTACTCACAAACTATGGCTACACCTTC,CASSSPRQLLTNYGYTF
TRBV4-2,.,TRBD2,TRBJ2-7,TGTGCCAGCAGCCAAGTCCTTAGCGGGTCCTACGAGCAGTACTTC,CASSQVLSGSYEQYF
TRBV20-1,few,.,TRBJ2-7,TGCAGTGCTAGTGGCAAGGGGTACGAGCAGTACTTC,CSASGKGYEQYF
TRBV12-3/TRBV12-4,.,.,TRBJ1-5,TGTGCCAGCAGTTTGAGGGGGGCTTATGGCAATCAGCCCCAGCATTTT,CASSLRGAYGNQPQHF
TRBV2,.,TRBD1,TRBJ2-7,TGTGCCAGCAGTTTTAGGAACAGGGGTTTCCACGAGCAGTACTTC,CASSFRNRGFHEQYF
TRBV6-4,.,TRBD2,TRBJ2-1,TGTGCCAGCAGTGCCAGCGGGAGGATGGGGGAGCAGTTCTTC,CASSASGRMGEQFF
TRBV5-1,few,TRBD2,TRBJ2-1,TGCGCCAGCAGCTTGGCCCCAGGACTAGCTAGGAAGGGCAATGAGCAGTTCTTC,CASSLAPGLARKGNEQFF
TRBV10-3,few,.,TRBJ1-5,TGTGCCATCAGTGACCACAAAGTTGGGCCCCAGCATTTT,CAISDHKVGPQHF
TRBV6-6,.,.,TRBJ2-1,TGTGCCAGCAGTTACCTCCATGGGTCCTACAATGAGCAGTTCTTC,CASSYLHGSYNEQFF
TRBV7-2,.,.,TRBJ1-1,TGTGCCAGCAGCTTATGGGGGGGGAACACTGAAGCTTTCTTT,CASSLWGGNTEAFF
TRBV24-1,few,TRBD2,TRBJ2-1,TGTGCCACCAGTGGATCCCTGGGACTAGCGGGAATCGATGAGCAGTTCTTC,CATSGSLGLAGIDEQFF
TRBV29-1,few,TRBD1,TRBJ1-1,TGCAGCGTTGTTAGGGGGCAGTGGGCTTTCTTT,CSVVRGQWAFF
TRBV7-9,.,.,TRBJ1-6,TGTGCCAGCAGCCGGACAGCGGATTCACCCCTCCACTTT,CASSRTADSPLHF
TRBV4-2,.,.,TRBJ1-5,TGTGCCAGCAGCCAAGAAACAGGCTATAGCAATCAGCCCCAGCATTTT,CASSQETGYSNQPQHF
TRBV3-1,few,.,TRBJ1-2,TGTGCCAGCAGCCAAGCCCCGGGGGACTATGGCTACACCTTC,CASSQAPGDYGYTF
TRBV6-5,few,.,TRBJ1-1,TGTGCCAGCAGTAGGGGGGGGGCGAACACTGAAGCTTTCTTT,CASSRGGANTEAFF
TRBV18,.,.,TRBJ2-5,TGTGCCAGCTCACCAACCTCGGGTGCGGTACGCCAAGAGACCCAGTACTTC,CASSPTSGAVRQETQYF
TRBV7-3,.,.,TRBJ1-6,TGTGCCAGCAGCTCTGACGGATCAACCCTCCACTTT,CASSSDGSTLHF
TRBV5-1,few,.,TRBJ1-2,TGCGCCAGCAGCTTGGACGGCAGGGACTATGGCTACACCTTC,CASSLDGRDYGYTF
TRBV7-9,few,.,TRBJ1-1,TGTGCCAGCAGCTCCCATTCTGAAGCTTTCTTT,CASSSHSEAFF
TRBV5-5,few,TRBD1,TRBJ1-3,TGTGCCAGCAGGTCGACAGGGGGACCTGGAAACACCATATATTTT,CASRSTGGPGNTIYF